This TCR beta chain was retrieved from a study of cytomegalovirus exposure and HLA in healthy donors. Libraries were prepared by immunoSEQ multiplex PCR; TCRdb keeps only in-frame clonotypes and omits some of them. The data contain 200,000 to 250,000 clones, around four fifths of them singletons. The CDR3 covers 15 residues. Trimming cost V 7 bases and J 6 bases; bases outside gene matches: 10. Germline CDR1 SNHLY, CDR2 FYNNEI. Specimen: PBMCs. The receptor's source is a woman between 18 and 29 years old in good health and CMV-seronegative. V usage is TRBV2 and J usage is TRBJ2-3, with 10 bases matching TRBD2. For the CDR3, the DNA is TGTGCCAGCAAGGTCGAGCGGGGGGGCCTTGATACGCAGTATTTT. Translated, it gives CASKVERGGLDTQYF.